This TCR beta chain was sequenced in a study of T cell repertoires in cytomegalovirus infection. Turning to the study itself: Well-studied HLA-B-restricted CMV epitopes were used in the study alongside recently identified HLA-C-restricted ones.

MiXCR, run by TCRdb on the reads, gives a single entry per CDR3 protein. The sample lists 750,000 to 950,000 distinct CDR3 sequences, about 29% occurring once. V shed 1 base and J shed 4 bases, with 8 bases lying between them. The CDR3 spans 14 residues. CDR1 is SNHLY and CDR2 is FYNNEI in the germline V gene. This clonotype showed up just a few times. Its target is unknown. Sequenced here: cultured CD8+ T cells from PBMCs, sampled from culture after CMV antigen stimulation. The chain carries TRBV2 and TRBJ1-3; D gene ambiguous. This sequence was found in a human donor in good health (CMV status not recorded). Some clones in this sample may be carry-over from other donors' samples. CDR3 in amino acids: CASSEVKIGNTIYF. CDR3 nucleotides: TGTGCCAGCAGTGAAGTAAAAATCGGAAACACCATATATTTT.